This T cell receptor beta chain emerged from a study of T cell responses to AZD1222 COVID-19 vaccine. Some clones are missing from TCRdb's copy, which holds only in-frame ones; the method was immunoSEQ multiplex PCR. The table has approximately 67,000 clones, around four fifths seen once. Study observations and caveats: Spike-specific TCR breadth rose after two AZD1222 doses, and depth rose as well.

The CDR3 is made up of 16 amino acids. In germline, CDR1 is KGHSH, CDR2 LQKENI. The ends were cut back, 1 base at V and 6 bases at J, with 18 bases in the middle. About this clone: What it recognizes is unknown.

This chain joins TRBV18 and TRBJ1-2; tentative D call: TRBD1 (6 bases). This clonotype was sampled from an adult in good health. Sequences were derived from peripheral blood, sampled on day 0 of AZD1222 vaccination. The CDR3 DNA reads TGTGCCAGCTCACCACGCTTGGCAGGGGAGGTACATGGCTACACCTTC. Translation gives CASSPRLAGEVHGYTF.